The T cell receptor beta chain under discussion was sequenced for a study of T cell responses to AZD1222 COVID-19 vaccine. Findings and limits, study-wide: Elevations in Spike-specific TCR breadth and depth followed administration of two AZD1222 doses. Clonal diversity was possibly underestimated; the donors were predominantly white British and more often female. Seropositive status at baseline applied to only five or six AZD1222 recipients.

The CDR3 loop spans 17 amino acids. Germline lookup yields CDR1 SGHRS and CDR2 YFSETQ. Trimming pared 4 bases from V and 5 bases from J, leaving 23 bases between. A remark on this clone: The antigen is unknown.

Libraries were prepared by immunoSEQ multiplex PCR; TCRdb keeps only in-frame clonotypes and omits some of them. This table has approximately 100,000 clones, around 83% appearing once. The sample in question was peripheral blood, obtained on day 0 of AZD1222 vaccination. The chain uses TRBV5-1 and TRBJ2-3; TRBD2 is a possible D gene (6 bases). This TCR came from an adult in good health. The CDR3 spells CASSHYAPGRRGDTQYF. DNA of the CDR3: TGCGCCAGCAGCCATTATGCCCCGGGGCGGCGGGGAGATACGCAGTATTTT.